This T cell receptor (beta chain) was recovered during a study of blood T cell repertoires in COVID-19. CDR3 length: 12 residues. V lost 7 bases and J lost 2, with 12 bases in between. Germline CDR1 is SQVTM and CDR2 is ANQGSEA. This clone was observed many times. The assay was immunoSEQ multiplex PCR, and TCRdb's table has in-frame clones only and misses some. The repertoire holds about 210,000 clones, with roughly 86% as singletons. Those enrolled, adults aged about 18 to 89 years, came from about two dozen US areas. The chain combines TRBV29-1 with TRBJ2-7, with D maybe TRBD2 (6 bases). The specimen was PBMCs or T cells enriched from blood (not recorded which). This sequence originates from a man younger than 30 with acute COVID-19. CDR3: CSAWDFAYEQYF. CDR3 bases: TGCAGCGCCTGGGACTTCGCCTACGAGCAGTACTTC.